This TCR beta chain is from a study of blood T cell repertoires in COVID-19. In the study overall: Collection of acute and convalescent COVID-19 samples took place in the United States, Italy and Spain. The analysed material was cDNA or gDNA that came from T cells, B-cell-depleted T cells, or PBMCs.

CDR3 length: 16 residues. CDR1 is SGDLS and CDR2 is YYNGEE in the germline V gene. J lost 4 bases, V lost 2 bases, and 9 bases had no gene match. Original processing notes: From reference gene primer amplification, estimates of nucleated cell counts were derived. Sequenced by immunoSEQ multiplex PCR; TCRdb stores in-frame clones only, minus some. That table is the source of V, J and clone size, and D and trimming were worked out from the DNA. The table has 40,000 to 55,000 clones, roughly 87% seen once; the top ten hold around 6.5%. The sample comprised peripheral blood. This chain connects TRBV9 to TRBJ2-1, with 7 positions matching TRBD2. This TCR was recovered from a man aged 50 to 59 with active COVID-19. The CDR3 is CASSVLGLAEYNEQFF. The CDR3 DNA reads TGTGCCAGCAGCGTTCTAGGGCTAGCGGAATACAATGAGCAGTTCTTC.